These T cell receptor beta chains were read from a single sample in a study of lymphopenia after photon versus proton radiotherapy. TCRdb keeps only in-frame clones here, not all; method: immunoSEQ multiplex PCR. The sample lists about 30,000 clones, approximately 87% occurring once. Sample: peripheral blood, taken from a patient treated with proton-based radiotherapy. Every receptor here comes from a woman aged 55-69 years with cholangiocarcinoma. Some clones in this sample may be carry-over from other donors' samples. Each CDR3 is given without its conserved first and last residue.

J	V	CDR3
TRBJ1-6	TRBV5-3	ARSWFRDSYNSPLH
TRBJ1-2	TRBV19	ASTPRRGPSDYGYT
TRBJ1-3	TRBV7-5	AKTGTDLGNTIY
TRBJ1-3	TRBV2	ASSGAEGNTIY
TRBJ1-2	TRBV11-2	ASSVTQPGTGGRLGYT
TRBJ1-3	TRBV6-6	ASSYTQNSGNTIY
TRBJ2-3	TRBV4-1	ATLDRGRSDTQY
TRBJ1-5	TRBV18	ASSRTGSNQPQH
TRBJ2-5	TRBV7-9	ASSHRGLGEETQY
TRBJ1-2	TRBV19	ASSPGTGLILGGYT
TRBJ2-3	TRBV11-2	ASSLDLDTQY
TRBJ2-1	TRBV5-1	ASSLAPSGGERKQF
TRBJ1-6	TRBV4-1	ASSQVILFSPLH
TRBJ1-1	TRBV29-1	SVDRVNTEAF
TRBJ1-1	TRBV19	ASNPGQGRREAF
TRBJ1-2	TRBV5-1	ASSASRGQGVLGYT
TRBJ2-1	TRBV6-5	ASSYSSTSYNEQF
TRBJ2-5	TRBV5-6	ASSLAGGSQETQY
TRBJ1-1	TRBV11-2	ASSLYTEAF
TRBJ2-7	TRBV7-2	ASSLLGSGAYEQY
TRBJ2-5	TRBV27	ASSGLAGEETQY
TRBJ2-3	TRBV19	ASRATDTQY
TRBJ2-5	TRBV7-2	ASSLGLGKETQY
TRBJ2-1	TRBV20-1	SARGDNEQF
TRBJ2-6	TRBV7-2	ASSSISSGANVLT
TRBJ2-5	TRBV4-1	ASSQDGSHRETQY
TRBJ2-1	TRBV6-4	ASSEVRTPIYNEQF
TRBJ2-2	TRBV5-4	ASSFQGRGYTGELF
TRBJ2-1	TRBV7-8	ASRYSRDPIRGYNEQF
TRBJ1-5	TRBV19	ASRRFSGQGNQPQH
TRBJ1-3	TRBV18	ASAQDAAGNTIY
TRBJ2-2	TRBV2	ATRGEANTGELF
TRBJ1-1	TRBV18	ASSANLNTEAF
TRBJ2-7	TRBV6-5	ASAREALYEQY
TRBJ2-5	TRBV5-1	ASSTQGVAQY
TRBJ2-7	TRBV10-3	AISRGDHYEQY
TRBJ1-2	TRBV19	ASSASGTVPPAYGYT
TRBJ2-1	TRBV29-1	SVLALSSYNEQF
TRBJ2-3	TRBV7-9	ASSLVETGTQY
TRBJ2-5	TRBV19	ASTQGIGEETQY
TRBJ1-4	TRBV2	ASSGRAVTV
TRBJ2-2	TRBV19	ASSIGAGASGELF
TRBJ1-2	TRBV19	ASRQQGIYGYT
TRBJ2-2	TRBV6-5	ASSYLIPTGELF
TRBJ2-3	TRBV5-8	ASSLDRVVTDTQY